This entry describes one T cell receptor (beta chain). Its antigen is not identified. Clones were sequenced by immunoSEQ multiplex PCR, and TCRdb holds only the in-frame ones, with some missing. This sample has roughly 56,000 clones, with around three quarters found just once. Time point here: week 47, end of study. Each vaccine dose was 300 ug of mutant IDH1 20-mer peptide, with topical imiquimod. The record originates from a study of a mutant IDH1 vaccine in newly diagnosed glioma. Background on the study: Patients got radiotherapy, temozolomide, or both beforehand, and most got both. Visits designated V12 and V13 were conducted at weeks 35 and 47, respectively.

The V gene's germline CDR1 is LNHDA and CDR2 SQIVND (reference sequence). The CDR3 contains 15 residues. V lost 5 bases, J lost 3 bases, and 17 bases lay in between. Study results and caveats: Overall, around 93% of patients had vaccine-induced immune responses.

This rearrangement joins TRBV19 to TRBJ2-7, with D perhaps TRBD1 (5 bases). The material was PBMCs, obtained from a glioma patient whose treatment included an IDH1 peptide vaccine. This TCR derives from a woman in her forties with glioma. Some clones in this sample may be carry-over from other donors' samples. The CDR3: CASSESRGGRYEQYF. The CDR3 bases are TGTGCCAGTAGTGAATCAAGGGGTGGGCGCTACGAGCAGTACTTC.